This TCR beta chain originates from a study of technical replicates of blood from several donors (dated by TCRdb to 2015 to 2018). Of note for this clone: Its antigen is unknown. It has no much larger one-base neighbor in the sample; base qualities were not kept.

The method behind the library was the immunoSEQ multiplex PCR assay. TCRdb's version of the immuneACCESS table is confined to in-frame rearrangements and falls short of the full clone set. An unresolved V gene accounts for under half of the shortfall where checked; the remainder is of unknown origin. The sample contains approximately 50,000 clones, about 95% of them found a single time. In total, the top ten clones hold approximately 0.2% of the sample. The CDR3 covers 14 residues, taking in both the cysteine and the phenylalanine. Solely the CDR3 DNA is kept, with 42 bases framed from the first base. CDR1 and CDR2, looked up from the germline V gene (reference sequence), are LNHNV and YYDKDF. V lost 4 bases and J lost 3 bases; the stretch between them is 12 bases long.

The clonotype originates from a human donor in good health. Material for sequencing was T cells isolated from PBMCs. The rearrangement combines TRBV15 with TRBJ1-1; confidence is insufficient to name the D gene. The bases are TGTGCCACCAGCAACGTGGCCCGGGACACTGAAGCTTTCTTT. Its translation reads: CATSNVARDTEAFF.